Presented here are 13 T cell receptor beta chains from one specimen sequenced in a study of blood T cell repertoires in COVID-19. TCRdb's table, derived via immunoSEQ multiplex PCR, lists solely in-frame clones and lacks some. The sample yields about 140,000 clones, approximately 83% seen once. Sequenced sample: peripheral blood. The origin of the receptors is a human donor in a cohort sampled during active COVID-19.

This clone was observed a single time. The rearrangement uses TRBV3-1 (or the pseudogene TRBV3-2) and TRBJ2-3, with 10 bases lining up with TRBD2. The germline V gene has CDR1 LGHDT and CDR2 YNNKEL (reference sequence). The CDR3 extends over 16 amino acids. Germline trimming cut 1 base from V and 4 bases from J; bases unmatched to any gene: 5. The CDR3 DNA follows: TGTGCCAGCAGCCAAGGATCTAGCGGGAGTGCAGATACGCAGTATTTT. It is translated as CASSQGSSGSADTQYF.

The chain has TRBV2 and TRBJ2-1; D possibly corresponds to TRBD1 (6 bases). CDR1 SNHLY and CDR2 FYNNEI come from the germline V gene. V dropped 5 bases and J dropped 0 bases, with 14 bases sitting between them. There are 16 residues in the CDR3. CDR3 bases: TGTGCCAGCAGTTGGGGACAACTAGGCTCCTACAATGAGCAGTTCTTC. As protein: CASSWGQLGSYNEQFF.

This clone was seen once. The V and J genes are TRBV6-1 and TRBJ2-3; tentative D call: TRBD2 (5 bases). Trimming stripped 2 bases from V and 5 bases from J, with 14 bases between. The CDR3 totals 15 residues. Germline assignment: CDR1 MNHNS and CDR2 SASEGT. The CDR3 region has the DNA TGTGCCAGCAGTGAATTTCGGGGAGTGGTAGATACGCAGTATTTT. Protein sequence: CASSEFRGVVDTQYF.

This clone came up a few times. This sequence joins TRBV7-9 and TRBJ1-1; 9 bases line up with TRBD1. Looked up from germline, CDR1 is SEHNR and CDR2 is FQNEAQ (reference sequence). The CDR3 consists of 19 residues. The junction had 23 bases not matched to a gene; V was cut back by 6 bases and J by 6 bases. In nucleotides, the CDR3 is TGTGCCAGCAGATTACACAGCCTGCGGGCCGGGACAGGGACCCCTGAAGCTTTCTTT. Protein sequence: CASRLHSLRAGTGTPEAFF.

This clone was found a few times. J is TRBJ1-1 and V is TRBV3-1 (or the pseudogene TRBV3-2); D gene unclear. The germline V gene has CDR1 LGHDT and CDR2 YNNKEL (reference sequence). Trimming took off 7 bases at V and 3 bases at J, with 9 bases between the two ends. The CDR3 length is 12 residues. The CDR3 region is CASTVLDTEAFF. CDR3 DNA sequence: TGTGCCAGCACCGTCCTCGACACTGAAGCTTTCTTT.

The V gene is TRBV5-1, the J gene TRBJ2-7, with 9 bases that match TRBD2. Germline V gives CDR1 SGHRS, CDR2 YFSETQ. This CDR3 comprises 20 residues. V lost 0 bases to trimming and J lost 1 base; unmatched junction nucleotides: 17. The CDR3 protein is CASSLAWFEREARRSYEQYF. The CDR3 nucleotides read TGCGCCAGCAGCTTGGCCTGGTTCGAGCGGGAGGCCCGGCGGTCCTACGAGCAGTACTTC. The variable domain in full, completed from reference TRBV5-1 and TRBJ2-7, reads KAGVTQTPRYLIKTRGQQVTLSCSPISGHRSVSWYQQTPGQGLQFLFEYFSETQRNKGNFPGRFSGRQFSNSRSEMNVSTLELGDSALYLCASSLAWFEREARRSYEQYFGPGTRLTVT.

This clone was recorded a few times. The CDR3 sequence: CASSPGGGETQYF. The CDR3 coding sequence is TGTGCCAGCAGCCCGGGCGGGGGGGAGACCCAGTACTTC. The V call is TRBV7-8, the J call TRBJ2-5, with TRBD2 matching 8 bases. The CDR3 loop spans 13 amino acids. V lost 5 bases and J lost 5; bases outside the gene matches: 4. The germline gives CDR1 SGHVS, CDR2 FQNEAQ.

The CDR3 coding sequence is TGTGCCAGCAGCATTGGGACTAGCGGGAGCGCCTTCACAGATACGCAGTATTTT. Translation: CASSIGTSGSAFTDTQYF. The chain carries TRBV9 and TRBJ2-3; the match to TRBD2 covers 14 bases. The CDR3 extends over 18 amino acids. The V gene's germline CDR1 is SGDLS and CDR2 YYNGEE. V was clipped by 4 bases and J by 2 bases; unmatched bases: 9.

V is TRBV12-3 or TRBV12-4 and J is TRBJ2-7, with 8 bases matching TRBD1. The length of the CDR3 is 13 residues. The trim removed 5 bases at V and 6 bases at J, leaving 6 bases unmatched. Written as DNA, the CDR3 is TGTGCCAGCAGTCCGGGACAGGCCACCGAGCAGTACTTC. Protein: CASSPGQATEQYF.

The chain has TRBV12-3 or TRBV12-4 and TRBJ1-5; D remains ambiguous. With 3 bases removed from V and 5 bases from J, the gap between germline ends came to 8 bases. The CDR3 loop spans 13 amino acids. In nucleotides, the CDR3 is TGTGCCAGCAGTTTTTCCGCGGATCAGCCCCAGCATTTT. This gives the protein CASSFSADQPQHF.

A single count supports this clone. V gene TRBV7-3 combines with J gene TRBJ2-6, with D perhaps TRBD2 (5 bases). The V gene lost 2 bases and the J gene lost 0 bases, with 8 bases spanning the gap. CDR1 is SGHTA, CDR2 FQGTGA, per germline. The CDR3 sequence is 16 residues long. In DNA form, the CDR3 reads TGTGCCAGCAGCTTACGTGGGAGCTCTGGGGCCAACGTCCTGACTTTC. It specifies CASSLRGSSGANVLTF.

The chain uses TRBV15 and TRBJ2-4; 10 nucleotides match TRBD1. Trimming cost V 1 base and J 8 bases; bases outside gene matches: 8. Looked up from germline, CDR1 is LNHNV and CDR2 is YYDKDF (reference sequence). This CDR3 spans 16 amino acids. For the CDR3, the DNA is TGTGCCACCAGCAGAGCTCCCGGGACAGGGGTGGACATTCAGTACTTC. Residues: CATSRAPGTGVDIQYF.

DNA for the CDR3: TGTGCCAGCAGCACCGGGACTTCCTCGCAGTACTTC. Residues: CASSTGTSSQYF. The V and J genes are TRBV7-3 and TRBJ2-7; D may be TRBD2 (6 bases). Trimming removed 5 bases at V and 9 bases at J, with 14 bases between. Germline lookup yields CDR1 SGHTA and CDR2 FQGTGA. The CDR3 totals 12 residues.